This T cell receptor (beta chain) emerged from a study of blood T cell repertoires in COVID-19 (dated by TCRdb to 2018 to 2021). Study-level background: Samples from collaborators originated in the United States, Italy and Spain and spanned both the acute and convalescent phases of COVID-19. The material from the prospective study consisted of cDNA or gDNA derived from T cells, B-cell-depleted T cells, or PBMCs. Deeply sampled blood TCRbeta repertoires from subjects exposed to, actively infected with, or recovered from COVID-19 were included in the dataset. The repertoires were released in a freely available public database meant as a resource for research on the immune response to SARS-CoV-2. The samples were drawn from the first 160 participants of the ongoing ImmuneRACE study and from 950 to 1,500 subjects provided by 6 global collaborators. The sample metadata nearly always contained a de-identified subject ID, COVID-19 status, age in years and sex. Where available, HLA class I and class II types were obtained from metadata supplied by the sample provider rather than from assay-based typing. The research as a whole found: Clinical and demographic metadata were provided uncurated, with the amount varying by source and participant.

TCRbeta CDR3 regions were amplified from genomic DNA using the immunoSEQ Assay, a bias-controlled multiplex PCR. Per the authors' processing: Nucleated cell counts per sample were estimated from amplification of reference gene primers within the assay. To quantify the absolute abundance of each unique TCRbeta CDR3 rearrangement, sequence reads were collapsed and filtered. For each sample, productive Simpson clonality was calculated by taking the square root of Simpson's diversity index across productive rearrangements. Entries here come from immuneACCESS through TCRdb and include only in-frame sequences with V and J called. Some clones fail to appear in such tables; in the studies checked, an unresolved V gene covers under half of the shortfall, and the cause of the remainder is unknown. That table is the source of V, J and clone size, and D and trimming were worked out from the DNA. Across this sample there are about 14,000 clones, with roughly 72% seen only once. The leading ten clones occupy roughly a tenth of the sample.

Comments on this clone: No cognate antigen has been identified for it. Base qualities are not at hand, and no much larger clone is one base apart.

Each collaborating institution followed its own protocols to collect whole blood in K2EDTA tubes. For TCRbeta analysis, collaborators shipped samples as frozen whole blood, isolated PBMCs, or DNA extracted from either of those sample types. Per the germline V gene, SGHAT is the CDR1 and FQNNGV is the CDR2. From its cysteine to its phenylalanine, the CDR3 spans 19 amino acids. Only CDR3 DNA is held: 57 bases, read in frame from base 1. The germline V end is reduced by 5 bases and the J end by 7 bases; junction bases left unmatched: 20. The V and J segments used are TRBV11-2 and TRBJ2-1; 10 of the junction bases match TRBD2. The source material was peripheral blood. The source is a man aged 65-85 years with acute or convalescent COVID-19. This receptor has the CDR3 CASSQNSLSSGRARNEQFF. The nucleotides are TGTGCCAGCAGCCAAAATTCCCTTTCTAGCGGGAGAGCGCGGAATGAGCAGTTCTTC.